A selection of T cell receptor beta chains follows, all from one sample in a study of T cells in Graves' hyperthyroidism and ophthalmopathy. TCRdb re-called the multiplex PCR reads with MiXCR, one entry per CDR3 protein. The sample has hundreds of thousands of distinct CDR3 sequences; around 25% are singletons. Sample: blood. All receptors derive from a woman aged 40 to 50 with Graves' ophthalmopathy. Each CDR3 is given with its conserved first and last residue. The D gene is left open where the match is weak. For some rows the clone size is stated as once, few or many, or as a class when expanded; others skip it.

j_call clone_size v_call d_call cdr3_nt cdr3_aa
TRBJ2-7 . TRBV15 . TGTGCCACCAGCAGAGATCCCAACAGCGAGCAGTACTTC CATSRDPNSEQYF
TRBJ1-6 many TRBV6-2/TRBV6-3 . TGTGCCAGCACACCGGCGGGGCTAGGGGGTAGATATCCGAATTCACCCCTCCACTTT CASTPAGLGGRYPNSPLHF
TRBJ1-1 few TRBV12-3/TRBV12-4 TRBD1 TGTGCCAGCGGTGACAGGGGTATTCCTATACGGAACACTGAAGCTTTCTTT CASGDRGIPIRNTEAFF
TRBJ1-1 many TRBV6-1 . TGTGCCAGCCAAACGGGGGACACTGAAGCTTTCTTT CASQTGDTEAFF
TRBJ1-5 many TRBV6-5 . TGTGCCAGCAGTTCAACGCCTTATAGCAATCAGCCCCAGCATTTT CASSSTPYSNQPQHF
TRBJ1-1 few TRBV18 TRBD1 TGTGCCAGCTCATCGACAGGGGGTCAGAACACTGAAGCTTTCTTT CASSSTGGQNTEAFF
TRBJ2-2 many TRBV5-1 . TGCGCCAGCAGCGGCAGTGAGGTGAACACCGGGGAGCTGTTTTTT CASSGSEVNTGELFF
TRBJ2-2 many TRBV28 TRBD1 TGTGCCAGCAGTTATACAGGGGGTAACACCGGGGAGCTGTTTTTT CASSYTGGNTGELFF
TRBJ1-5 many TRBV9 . TGTGCCAGCAGCGTAGGAGGCAGGGCCTTACTATATAGCAATCAGCCCCAGCATTTT CASSVGGRALLYSNQPQHF
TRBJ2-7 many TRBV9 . TGTGCCAGCAGCGTCGACGGGACCCGATCCTACGAGCAGTACTTC CASSVDGTRSYEQYF
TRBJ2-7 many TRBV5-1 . TGCGCCAGCAGCTTGTGGGGGGACAGAGTCTACGAGCAGTACTTC CASSLWGDRVYEQYF
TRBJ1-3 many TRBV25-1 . TGTGCCAGCAGTGAATCTACAGTCTCTGGAAACACCATATATTTT CASSESTVSGNTIYF
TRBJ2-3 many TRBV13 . TGTGCCAGCAGCTTTTCAGATACGCAGTATTTT CASSFSDTQYF
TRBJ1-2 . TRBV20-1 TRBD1 TGCAGTGCCAGCCGGGACAGGATATATGGCTACACCTTC CSASRDRIYGYTF
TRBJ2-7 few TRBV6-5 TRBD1 TGTGCCAGCAGTTATTGGGACAGGGGAATCAGCGAGCAGTACTTC CASSYWDRGISEQYF
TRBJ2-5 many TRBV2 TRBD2 TGTGCCAGCAGCCCAGCGACTAGCTTGGAGACCCAGTACTTC CASSPATSLETQYF
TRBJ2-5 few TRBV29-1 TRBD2 TGCAGCGTTCGGCTAGCGGGAGAGACCCAGTACTTC CSVRLAGETQYF
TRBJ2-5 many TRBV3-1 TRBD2 TGTGCCAGCAGCCAAGGGGGACTAGCGGGAGAGACCCAGTACTTC CASSQGGLAGETQYF
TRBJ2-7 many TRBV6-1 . TGTGCCAGCAGGGCTCCACAGGGCCCCCCCTACGAGCAGTACTTC CASRAPQGPPYEQYF
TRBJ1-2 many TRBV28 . TGTGCCAGCAGTTCCTTACAACAGGAGCTTATCTCCTATGGCTACACCTTC CASSSLQQELISYGYTF
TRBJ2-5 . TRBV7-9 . TGTGCCAGCAGCTTATGGCGGCAAGAGACCCAGTACTTC CASSLWRQETQYF
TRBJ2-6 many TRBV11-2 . TGTGCCAGCCAGGGCACTGGGGCCAACGTCCTGACTTTC CASQGTGANVLTF
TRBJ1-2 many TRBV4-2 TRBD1 TGTGCCAGCAGCCAAAGGGGACAGGGAGAAAACTATGGCTACACCTTC CASSQRGQGENYGYTF
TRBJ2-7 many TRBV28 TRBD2 TGTGCCAGCACCCCGATAGCGGGCCGCTACGAGCAGTACTTC CASTPIAGRYEQYF
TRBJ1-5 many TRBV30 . TGTGCCTGGAGTGTAGGCTCGAATCAGCCCCAGCATTTT CAWSVGSNQPQHF
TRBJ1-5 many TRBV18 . TGTGCCAGCTCAGCGGACAGTTCGGGCAATCAGCCCCAGCATTTT CASSADSSGNQPQHF
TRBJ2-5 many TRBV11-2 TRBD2 TGTGCCAGCAGCCACGGGACTAGCGGGAGGATGACGAAAGAGACCCAGTACTTC CASSHGTSGRMTKETQYF
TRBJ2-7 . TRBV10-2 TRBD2 TGCGCCAGCAGTGAAACGGGGACTAGCGGGAGGTCCGAGCAGTACTTC CASSETGTSGRSEQYF
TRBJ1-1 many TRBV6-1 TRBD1 TGTGCCAGCAGCCTTACAGGGGGTGGTGGTACTGAAGCTTTCTTT CASSLTGGGGTEAFF
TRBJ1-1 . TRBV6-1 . TGTGCCAGCGGGGTCAAGGGTGAAGCTTTCTTT CASGVKGEAFF
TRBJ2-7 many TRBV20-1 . TGCAGTGCTAGAGACGCGGGACCTACCTACGAGCAGTACTTC CSARDAGPTYEQYF
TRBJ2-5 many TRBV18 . TGTGCCAGCTCACCACCGGAGGGCCGGGAGACCCAGTACTTC CASSPPEGRETQYF
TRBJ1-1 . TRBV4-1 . TGCGCCAGCAGCCAGGAGTTCGGGAACACTGAAGCTTTCTTT CASSQEFGNTEAFF
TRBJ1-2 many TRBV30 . TGTGCCTGGAGTCAAAGACAGTACTATGGCTACACCTTC CAWSQRQYYGYTF
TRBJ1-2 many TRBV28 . TGTGCCAGCAGTTTGCCCACGGGGGACTATGGCTACACCTTC CASSLPTGDYGYTF
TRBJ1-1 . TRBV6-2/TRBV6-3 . TGTGCCAGTACGGAAACCCTATTTGCCGGGACTGCGAACACTGAAGCTTTCTTT CASTETLFAGTANTEAFF